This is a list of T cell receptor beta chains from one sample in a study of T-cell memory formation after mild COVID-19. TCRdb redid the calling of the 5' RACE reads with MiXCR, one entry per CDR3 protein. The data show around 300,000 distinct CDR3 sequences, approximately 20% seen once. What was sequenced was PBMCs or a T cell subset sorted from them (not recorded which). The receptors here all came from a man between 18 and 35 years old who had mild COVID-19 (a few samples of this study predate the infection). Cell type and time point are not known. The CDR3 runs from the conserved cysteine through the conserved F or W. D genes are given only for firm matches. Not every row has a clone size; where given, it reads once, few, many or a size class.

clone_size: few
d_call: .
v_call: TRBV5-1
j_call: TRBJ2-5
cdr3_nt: TGCGCCAGCAGCGCCTCAACGGGAGAGACCCAGTACTTC
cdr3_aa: CASSASTGETQYF

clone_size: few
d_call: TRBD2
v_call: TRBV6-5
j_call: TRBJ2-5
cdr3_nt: TGTGCCAGCAGTTACGCCACGATGGCTAGCGGCCAAGAGACCCAGTACTTC
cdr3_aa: CASSYATMASGQETQYF

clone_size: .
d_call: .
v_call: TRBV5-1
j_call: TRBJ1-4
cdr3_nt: TGCGCCAGCAGCTTGTACGGGGCAACTAATGAAAAACTGTTTTTT
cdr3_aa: CASSLYGATNEKLFF

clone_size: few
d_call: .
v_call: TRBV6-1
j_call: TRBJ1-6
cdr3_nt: TGTGCCAGCAGCGAGGTGGGGTCATGGGGTTCACCCCTCCACTTT
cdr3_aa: CASSEVGSWGSPLHF

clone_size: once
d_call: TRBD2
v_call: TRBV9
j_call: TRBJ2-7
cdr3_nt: TGTGCCAGCAGCCATGGCGGGGGGACCTACGAGCAGTACTTC
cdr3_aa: CASSHGGGTYEQYF

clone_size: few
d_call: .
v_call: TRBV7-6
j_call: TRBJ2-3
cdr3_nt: TGTGCCAGCAGCTTATGGGGGGGGCGCACAGATACGCAGTATTTT
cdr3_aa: CASSLWGGRTDTQYF

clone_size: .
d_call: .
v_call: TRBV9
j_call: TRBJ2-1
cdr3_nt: TGTGCCAGCAGCGTAGCTGGGAGTCCCTACAATGAGCAGTTCTTC
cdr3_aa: CASSVAGSPYNEQFF

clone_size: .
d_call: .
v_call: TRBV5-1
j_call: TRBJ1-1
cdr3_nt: TGCGCCAGCAGCTTGGCCGGTCGGTCGAACACTGAAGCTTTCTTT
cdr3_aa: CASSLAGRSNTEAFF

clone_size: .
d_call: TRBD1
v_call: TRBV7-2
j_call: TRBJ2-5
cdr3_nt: TGTGCCAGCAGCTTGCGTAGGACAGGGAGGGAGACCCAGTACTTC
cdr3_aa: CASSLRRTGRETQYF

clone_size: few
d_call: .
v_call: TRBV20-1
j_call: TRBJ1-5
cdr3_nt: TGCAGTGCTAGAGATGGGAATCAGCCCCAGCATTTT
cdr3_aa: CSARDGNQPQHF

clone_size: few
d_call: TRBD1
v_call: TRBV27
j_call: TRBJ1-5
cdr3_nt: TGTGCCAGCAGTCCAGGACAGGGCGACGGTCGTCAGCCCCAGCATTTT
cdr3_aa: CASSPGQGDGRQPQHF